The 32 T cell receptor beta chains below were found in one sample sequenced in a study of identical twins. TCRdb ran MiXCR on the 5' RACE reads and lists one entry per CDR3 protein. The data show roughly 260,000 distinct CDR3 sequences, with approximately 6.8% seen just once and over 5% held by the top ten. The sample also formed part of further work on yellow fever vaccine responses in identical twins.

Material: CD8+ T cells sorted from blood. Receptors were obtained from a woman between 18 and 30 years old in good health.

In regard to this clonotype: Just one base apart from a much larger clone, this may be a read error. The genes are TRBV29-1 and TRBJ2-1; tentative D call: TRBD1 (6 bases). The V gene's germline CDR1 is SQVTM and CDR2 ANQGSEA. Trimming removed 7 bases from V and 3 bases from J, with 13 bases in between. The CDR3 totals 13 residues. CDR3 amino acids: CSAESDSYNEQFF. The CDR3 DNA is TGCAGCGCTGAGTCGGACAGCTACAATGAGCAGTTCTTC.

This sequence joins TRBV7-9 and TRBJ2-2, with D perhaps TRBD1 (6 bases). The V and J ends lost 5 bases and 2 bases respectively, with 15 bases between them. Per germline, CDR1 SEHNR and CDR2 FQNEAQ (reference sequence). This CDR3 has 16 residues. CDR3 amino acids: CASSHPLGANTGELFF. The CDR3 region has the DNA TGTGCCAGCAGCCACCCGTTGGGGGCTAACACCGGGGAGCTGTTTTTT.

This clonotype showed up many times. This chain connects TRBV29-1 to TRBJ2-7; D tentatively reads TRBD1 or TRBD2 (5 bases each). The germline V gene encodes CDR1 SQVTM and CDR2 ANQGSEA. The CDR3 loop spans 15 amino acids. V shed 5 bases and J shed 0 bases, with 17 bases lying between them. CDR3 region: CSVQRDRFSSYEQYF. Here the CDR3 DNA reads TGCAGCGTTCAAAGGGACCGGTTTAGCTCCTACGAGCAGTACTTC.

The CDR3 region is CASSLEGHRDGYTF. The CDR3 DNA is TGTGCCAGCAGCTTGGAAGGGCATCGGGATGGCTACACCTTC. J is TRBJ1-2 and V is TRBV5-5; D call uncertain. The germline gives CDR1 SGHKS, CDR2 YYEKEE (reference sequence). There are 14 residues in the CDR3. V was trimmed by 0 bases and J by 6 bases, leaving 12 bases between them.

The chain couples TRBV19 to TRBJ1-1; 8 bases are shared with TRBD1. The CDR3 spans 16 residues. V dropped 5 bases and J dropped 3; count of bases not matched to a gene: 11. The germline CDR1 and CDR2 sequences are LNHDA and SQIVND (reference sequence). CDR3 DNA sequence: TGTGCCAGTAGTCTAGCCACTCACAGGGGGGACACTGAAGCTTTCTTT. It specifies CASSLATHRGDTEAFF.

This clonotype has at least ten counts. The rearrangement uses TRBV20-1 and TRBJ2-3; 7 bases fit TRBD1. The junction had 4 bases not matched to a gene; V was cut back by 2 bases and J by 2 bases. Looked up from germline, CDR1 is DFQATT and CDR2 is SNEGSKA (reference sequence). CDR3 length equals 14 residues. The CDR3 region has the DNA TGCAGTGCTAGACGTACAGGGGTCACAGATACGCAGTATTTT. Protein: CSARRTGVTDTQYF.

The chain has TRBV28 and TRBJ2-7, with D perhaps assigned TRBD1 or TRBD2 (5 bases each). V was shortened by 9 bases and J by 2 bases, with 17 bases between the two germline ends. Germline V gives CDR1 MDHEN, CDR2 SYDVKM. CDR3 length equals 14 residues. Here the CDR3 DNA reads TGTGCCAGTCTTCGGCAAGGGGACCCCTACGAGCAGTACTTC. Protein product: CASLRQGDPYEQYF.

This clonotype has a handful of counts. The chain links TRBV28 to TRBJ2-1, with 10 bases aligning to TRBD2. Germline V gene lookup returns CDR1 MDHEN and CDR2 SYDVKM. This CDR3 spans 15 amino acids. J lost 8 bases, V lost 1 base, and 5 bases had no gene match. CDR3 region: CASSLFSGRADEQFF. CDR3 DNA sequence: TGTGCCAGCAGTTTATTCAGCGGGAGGGCCGATGAGCAGTTCTTC.

V gene TRBV6-1 combines with J gene TRBJ2-4; 7 nucleotides agree with TRBD2. Germline V gene sequence: CDR1 MNHNS, CDR2 SASEGT. V was pared by 10 bases and J by 7 bases, with 10 bases of the junction left unmatched. This CDR3 contains 13 residues. This chain's CDR3 is CATLGGGRNIQYF. In DNA form, the CDR3 reads TGTGCCACCCTTGGGGGGGGTAGGAACATTCAGTACTTC.

There are many counts of this clonotype. The rearrangement joins TRBV7-9 to TRBJ1-1; 9 bases line up with TRBD1. The CDR3 has 14 residues. Germline CDR1 and CDR2: SEHNR and FQNEAQ (reference sequence). The ends lost 4 bases at V and 1 base at J; junction bases unmatched: 1. Here the CDR3 DNA reads TGTGCCAGCAGCTGGGGACAGGGGAACACTGAAGCTTTCTTT. Translation gives CASSWGQGNTEAFF. Full variable domain (outside the CDR3, taken from reference TRBV7-9 and TRBJ1-1): DTGVSQNPRHKITKRGQNVTFRCDPISEHNRLYWYRQTLGQGPEFLTYFQNEAQLEKSRLLSDRFSAERPKGSFSTLEIQRTEQGDSAMYLCASSWGQGNTEAFFGQGTRLTVV.

In its sample, this clonotype was seen many times. The chain carries TRBV20-1 and TRBJ1-4; 9 bases align to TRBD1. The CDR3 consists of 14 residues. In germline, CDR1 is DFQATT, CDR2 SNEGSKA (reference sequence). V shed 4 bases and J 6 bases; nucleotides not matched to a gene: 6. CDR3 DNA: TGCAGTGCTATCATACAGGGGGCGGATGAAAAACTGTTTTTT. Its protein product is CSAIIQGADEKLFF.

This clonotype has at least ten counts. The chain combines TRBV10-3 with TRBJ2-1; the match to TRBD1 covers 7 bases. This CDR3 spans 14 amino acids. The V gene's germline CDR1 is ENHRY and CDR2 SYGVKD. The junction had 5 bases not matched to a gene; V was cut back by 6 bases and J by 3 bases. The CDR3 nucleotides read TGTGCCATCAGGCCGACAGGGCTCTACAATGAGCAGTTCTTC. Translating it yields CAIRPTGLYNEQFF.

This clonotype was picked up many times. The V gene is TRBV5-1, the J gene TRBJ2-5, with D uncertain. Germline V lookup: CDR1 SGHRS, CDR2 YFSETQ. Between the trimmed V and J ends, which lost 0 bases and 3 bases, there was a span of 12 bases. This CDR3 region has 15 residues. CDR3 in amino acids: CASSLDRPTEETQYF. In DNA form, the CDR3 reads TGCGCCAGCAGCTTGGACAGACCGACTGAAGAGACCCAGTACTTC. The full variable domain, completed using reference TRBV5-1 and TRBJ2-5, is KAGVTQTPRYLIKTRGQQVTLSCSPISGHRSVSWYQQTPGQGLQFLFEYFSETQRNKGNFPGRFSGRQFSNSRSEMNVSTLELGDSALYLCASSLDRPTEETQYFGPGTRLLVL.

The chain is built from TRBV12-3 or TRBV12-4 and TRBJ2-1, with 7 bases that match TRBD2. This CDR3 comprises 17 residues. Trimming at V came to 1 base and at J to 8 bases, leaving 14 bases not matched to a gene. The CDR3 sequence: CASSLGSGLVIGDEQFF. CDR3 sequence (DNA): TGTGCCAGCAGTTTAGGGAGCGGACTAGTTATAGGGGATGAGCAGTTCTTC.

This clonotype showed up many times. The chain combines TRBV25-1 with TRBJ2-1; D possibly uses TRBD1 or TRBD2 (5 bases each). Between the trimmed V and J ends, which lost 2 bases and 8 bases, there was a span of 7 bases. Germline V gene lookup returns CDR1 MGHDK and CDR2 SYGVNS. The CDR3 runs to 12 residues. The CDR3 bases are TGTGCCAGCAGTGAAGTGGGGGATGAGCAGTTCTTC. Residues: CASSEVGDEQFF.

This clonotype was detected a few times. The V and J genes are TRBV12-3 or TRBV12-4 and TRBJ2-1; 10 bases align to TRBD2. The CDR3 length is 14 residues. V gave up 5 bases and J gave up 10 bases; unmatched junction bases: 8. The CDR3 here is CASSQTAGGPEQFF. For the CDR3, the DNA is TGTGCCAGCAGTCAAACAGCGGGGGGGCCCGAGCAGTTCTTC.

This clonotype was observed many times. V gene TRBV6-1 combines with J gene TRBJ1-1; D perhaps matches TRBD1 (5 bases). CDR1 and CDR2 from the germline V gene are MNHNS and SASEGT. The CDR3 runs to 15 residues. Deletions cut 0 bases from V and 0 bases from J, with 8 bases between. The CDR3 loop is CASSEAKGLNTEAFF. CDR3 DNA sequence: TGTGCCAGCAGTGAAGCCAAGGGGTTGAACACTGAAGCTTTCTTT.

This rearrangement joins TRBV3-1 to TRBJ2-7, with 7 bases that match TRBD1. V dropped 0 bases and J dropped 7; count of bases not matched to a gene: 9. CDR3 size: 15 residues. Germline V CDR1 and CDR2: LGHDT, YNNKEL (reference sequence). CDR3 sequence reads: CASSQDQAGGREQYF. In DNA form, the CDR3 reads TGTGCCAGCAGCCAAGATCAGGCAGGGGGTCGGGAGCAGTACTTC.

This clonotype was counted ten times or more. The V gene is TRBV7-8, the J gene TRBJ2-4, with D hard to call. V was clipped by 1 base and J by 5 bases, with 9 bases between them. The germline CDR1 and CDR2 sequences are SGHVS and FQNEAQ. The CDR3 extends over 14 amino acids. Written as DNA, the CDR3 is TGTGCCAGCAGCTTAGGGGGTGCCCAAAACATTCAGTACTTC. Translating it yields CASSLGGAQNIQYF.

The table lists this clonotype with a few counts. The J gene is TRBJ2-6, the V gene TRBV24-1, with 12 bases matching TRBD1. Trimming cost V 4 bases and J 3 bases; bases outside gene matches: 6. CDR3 length: 18 amino acids. Per the germline V gene, CDR1 is KGHDR and CDR2 is SFDVKD. The CDR3, as DNA: TGTGCCACCAGTGACACCGGGACAGGGGGCGGTGGGGCCAACGTCCTGACTTTC. Its translation: CATSDTGTGGGGANVLTF.

This clonotype was detected a few times. The chain recombines TRBV6-5 with TRBJ2-7, with a tentative D call TRBD1 (5 bases). This CDR3 region has 13 residues. Germline V lookup: CDR1 MNHEY, CDR2 SVGAGI. The V gene lost 4 bases and the J gene lost 5 bases, with 12 bases spanning the gap. The DNA for the CDR3 is TGTGCCAGCAGTTTCTCGCAGGGCCACGAGCAGTACGTC. Protein sequence: CASSFSQGHEQYV.

A few counts support this clonotype. V is TRBV12-3 or TRBV12-4 and J is TRBJ2-1, with no clear D. V lost 1 base, J lost 3 bases, and 7 bases lay in between. There are 14 residues in the CDR3. For the CDR3, the DNA is TGTGCCAGCAGTTTAGGGCAGTACTACAATGAGCAGTTCTTC. It translates to CASSLGQYYNEQFF.

This clonotype showed up many times. The J gene is TRBJ1-1, the V gene TRBV9; no clear D. In germline, CDR1 is SGDLS, CDR2 YYNGEE. Trimming cost V 4 bases and J 3 bases, with 7 bases left between them. This CDR3 spans 12 amino acids. For the CDR3, the DNA is TGTGCCAGCAGCTATGGGGACACTGAAGCTTTCTTT. As protein: CASSYGDTEAFF.

This clonotype was observed many times. This chain connects TRBV14 to TRBJ1-6; D gene uncertain. This CDR3 comprises 15 residues. Germline CDR1 reads SGHDN; CDR2 reads FVKESK. Trimming stripped 4 bases from V and 14 bases from J, with 21 bases between. The CDR3 DNA sequence: TGTGCCAGCAGCCCTGCTGGAAGCTCCCGTCGGACCCTCCACTTT. Protein: CASSPAGSSRRTLHF.

The sample holds a few counts of this clonotype. This chain connects TRBV5-1 to TRBJ2-1; 9 bases map to TRBD2. CDR3 size: 16 residues. Germline V gene lookup returns CDR1 SGHRS and CDR2 YFSETQ. Germline trimming cut 0 bases from V and 8 bases from J; bases unmatched to any gene: 9. As DNA, the CDR3 is TGCGCCAGCAGCTTGGAGCGGGGGGCGCTAGGCGATGAGCAGTTCTTC. Translating gives CASSLERGALGDEQFF.

This sequence joins TRBV24-1 and TRBJ1-2; D is unresolved. The CDR3 loop spans 13 amino acids. Trimming left V 1 base short and J 8 bases short, with 10 bases between. Germline V gene sequence: CDR1 KGHDR, CDR2 SFDVKD. The CDR3 region is CATSDFGQGGYTF. For the CDR3, the DNA is TGTGCCACCAGTGATTTCGGCCAAGGAGGCTACACCTTC.

This clonotype was counted ten times or more. V is TRBV3-1 and J is TRBJ1-2; D might be TRBD1 (5 bases). The germline V gene encodes CDR1 LGHDT and CDR2 YNNKEL (reference sequence). The CDR3 is made up of 14 amino acids. Trimming removed 5 bases at V and 2 bases at J, with 12 bases between. CDR3 DNA sequence: TGTGCCAGCAGCGCAAGGGGTGGAAACTATGGCTACACCTTC. This encodes CASSARGGNYGYTF.

The chain employs TRBV6-4 and TRBJ2-3; D is perhaps TRBD1 or TRBD2 (5 bases each). The V end was cut by 6 bases, the J end by 1 base, with 11 bases between. Looked up from germline, CDR1 is MRHNA and CDR2 is SNTAGT. The CDR3 totals 14 residues. The CDR3 nucleotides read TGTGCCAGCAGCACCGGGACGGGCACAGATACGCAGTATTTT. Its translation is CASSTGTGTDTQYF.

This clonotype has just a few counts. This chain uses TRBV2 with TRBJ2-1, with TRBD2 identical over 8 bases. The V gene's germline CDR1 is SNHLY and CDR2 FYNNEI. Trimming removed 3 bases from V and 3 bases from J; junction bases left unmatched: 4. The CDR3 is made up of 15 amino acids. The CDR3 DNA sequence: TGTGCCAGCAGTGACAAAGCGGGGGTCTACAATGAGCAGTTCTTC. Residues: CASSDKAGVYNEQFF.

This clonotype has a count of ten or more. The rearrangement links TRBV28 to TRBJ2-1; D gene uncertain. Germline V gene data show CDR1 as MDHEN and CDR2 as SYDVKM. This CDR3 region has 12 residues. V was clipped by 6 bases and J by 2 bases, with 5 bases between them. CDR3 protein: CASSMTYNEQFF. DNA of the CDR3: TGTGCCAGCAGCATGACCTACAATGAGCAGTTCTTC. Filled out from reference TRBV28 and TRBJ2-1, the complete variable domain reads DVKVTQSSRYLVKRTGEKVFLECVQDMDHENMFWYRQDPGLGLRLIYFSYDVKMKEKGDIPEGYSVSREKKERFSLILESASTNQTSMYLCASSMTYNEQFFGPGTRLTVL.

This clonotype was seen only a few times. The rearrangement links TRBV20-1 to TRBJ2-7; TRBD1 is a possible D gene (5 bases). The CDR3 runs 12 residues. Germline V gene lookup returns CDR1 DFQATT and CDR2 SNEGSKA (reference sequence). V lost 6 bases and J lost 1, with 10 bases in between. CDR3 in amino acids: CSAAQGSYEQYF. In DNA, the CDR3 is TGCAGTGCCGCTCAGGGATCCTACGAGCAGTACTTC.

This clonotype was detected only a few times. The gene calls are TRBV27 and TRBJ1-1; 7 positions agree with TRBD1. CDR3 size: 13 residues. Germline trimming cut 5 bases from V and 5 bases from J; bases unmatched to any gene: 5. CDR1 and CDR2 from the germline V gene are MNHEY and SMNVEV (reference sequence). CDR3 coding DNA: TGTGCCAGCAGTGTAACAGGGGTGACTGAAGCTTTCTTT. Residues: CASSVTGVTEAFF.